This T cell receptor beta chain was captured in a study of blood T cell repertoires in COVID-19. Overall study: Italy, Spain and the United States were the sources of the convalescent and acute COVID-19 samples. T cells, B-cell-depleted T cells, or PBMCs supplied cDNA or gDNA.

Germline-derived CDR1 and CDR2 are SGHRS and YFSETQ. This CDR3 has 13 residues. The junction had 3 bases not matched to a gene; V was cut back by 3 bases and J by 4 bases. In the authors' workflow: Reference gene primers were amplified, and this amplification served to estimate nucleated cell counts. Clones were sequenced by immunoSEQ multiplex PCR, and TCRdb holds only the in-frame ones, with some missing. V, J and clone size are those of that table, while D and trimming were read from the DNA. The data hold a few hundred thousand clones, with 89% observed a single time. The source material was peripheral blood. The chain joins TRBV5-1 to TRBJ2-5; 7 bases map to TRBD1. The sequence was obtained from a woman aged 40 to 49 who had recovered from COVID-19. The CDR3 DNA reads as TGCGCCAGCAGCTCAGGGGGAGCAGAGACCCAGTACTTC. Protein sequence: CASSSGGAETQYF.